This TCR beta chain derives from a study of neurological immune-mediated disorders (dated by TCRdb to about 2019). Background for the entire study: The study compared peripheral blood TCR-beta repertoires of HTLV-I-associated myelopathy (HAM/TSP) patients, multiple sclerosis patients and healthy controls using UMI-based sequencing. The 90 to 110 TCR-beta libraries covered PBMC samples along with longitudinal samples, technical triplicates, and paired sorted CD4+ and CD8+ T-cell subsets. The cohort comprised 60 to 75 subjects: roughly 15 HAM/TSP patients, 34 multiple sclerosis patients and about 20 healthy controls.

Blood bank volunteers in Maryland, USA served as the healthy controls. Libraries from unsorted PBMCs were made from 2 million PBMCs kept in RNAlater at -80 degrees C until RNA extraction. Peripheral blood was subjected to Ficoll-Hypaque density gradient centrifugation to isolate PBMCs, which were then cryopreserved in liquid nitrogen. This clonotype has a count of ten or more. No antigen is known for it. No clone much larger than this one lies a single base away; base qualities are absent. Deletion took 5 bases off V and 1 base off J, with a span of 6 bases between the germline ends. From a lookup of the germline V gene, CDR1 and CDR2 are SGHDT and YYEEEE. Taken from cysteine to phenylalanine, the CDR3 has 12 residues. CDR3 DNA only is kept here, 36 bases in frame from base 1. cDNA was synthesized by template-switch 5'RACE using a primer with a 10-nucleotide random unique molecular identifier that tagged each TCR transcript. Every sequencing run covered 15-18 subjects and yielded more than 160 million TCR-beta sequences. The RNeasy kit was used to extract total RNA. The KAPA Real-time Library Amplification kit was used to amplify TCR-beta VDJ regions with primers targeting the TCR constant region and the 5'RACE anchor. A first PCR added sample indexes and Illumina adaptors, after which a second PCR increased the library yield. The roughly 650 bp TCR product was size-selected on a 2% E-gel SizeSelection system after Ampure bead purification. Before pooling, library quality was assessed on a Bioanalyzer, concentration was determined with Qubit, and library quantification was performed with the Kapa Library Quantification kit. Libraries were sequenced paired-end 2 x 150 bp on an Illumina HiSeq 2500. To increase sequence diversity, roughly 23-30% phiX was spiked into each library pool. The published analysis was carried out like this. Quality-filtered reads were processed with the UMI-based MiGEC pipeline, and over 90% of raw TCR sequences were removed by the MiGEC pipeline during error correction. IMGT germline references were used for aligning VDJ genes, and each clonotype was defined as a unique CDR3 amino acid sequence together with its V-J genes. Clonal expansion, Shannon diversity, and CDR3 relatedness (CalcPairwiseDistances, ClusterSamples) were evaluated with VDJtools, and phylogenetic trees were built with CLCbio workbench. Using coefficient-of-variation modelling across technical triplicates, the study counted a clone as expanded if it had at least 8 unique UMIs. The raw public reads went through TCRdb reprocessing: fastp at Q25, MiXCR clone calling, in-frame beta chains kept. Merged by CDR3 protein, the rows form single entries marked with the most common genes and DNA. What appears here as the V and J calls and clone size reflects TCRdb's work, not the paper's. The sample table records about 43,000 distinct CDR3 sequences; 10% to 15% of these occur just once. The top ten hold roughly 1.3% of the sample.

Beyond this particular receptor, the publication reports: TCR clonal expansion was highest in HAM/TSP patients and lowest in MS patients, with MS patients falling below even healthy controls. Across subjects, expanded clones never shared an identical CDR3 amino acid sequence, which suggests that the TCR-beta repertoires in every group were private.

The chain is assembled from TRBV5-6 and TRBJ1-1; too little of a D gene remains to name it. This TCR came from a female donor in good health. The specimen sequenced was PBMCs. The CDR3: CASSPGNTEAFF. Read as DNA, the sequence is TGTGCCAGCAGTCCAGGGAACACTGAAGCTTTCTTT.